These 23 T cell receptor beta chains share one sample of origin, sequenced in a study of T cell responses to AZD1222 COVID-19 vaccine. Sequencing was performed with immunoSEQ multiplex PCR; in TCRdb, only in-frame clones are kept and a portion is missing. This sample carries more than 95,000 clones, about nine tenths of them seen once, and the ten largest clones take just over 7%. Source: peripheral blood, taken on day 0 of AZD1222 vaccination. These receptors came from an adult in good health.

The CDR3 sequence: CARSLGGSWQDPPTDTQYF. CDR3 DNA sequence: TGTGCCAGAAGCTTAGGGGGTAGTTGGCAGGACCCTCCCACAGATACGCAGTATTTT. The chain has TRBV7-5 and TRBJ2-3. TRBV7-5 is a recognized pseudogene. The CDR3 extends over 19 amino acids.

The rearrangement uses TRBV21-1 and TRBJ2-7. TRBV21-1 is termed a pseudogene. The CDR3 loop spans 17 amino acids. Here the CDR3 DNA reads TGTGCCAGCAGCTACTTTCCGGGCCCACTAATCTCCTACGAGCAGTACTTC. Its protein product is CASSYFPGPLISYEQYF.

V gene TRBV7-9 combines with J gene TRBJ2-2; D perhaps matches TRBD2 (5 bases). The CDR3 extends over 16 amino acids. Germline V CDR1 and CDR2: SEHNR, FQNEAQ (reference sequence). Trimming stripped 1 base from V and 3 bases from J, with 12 bases between. This chain's CDR3 is CASSLGLRAHTGELFF. The CDR3 bases are TGTGCCAGCAGCTTAGGATTGAGGGCGCACACCGGGGAGCTGTTTTTT.

The chain carries TRBV12-3 or TRBV12-4 and TRBJ1-5; 7 bases align to TRBD1. This CDR3 contains 13 residues. J gave up 5 bases and V 7 bases, and 5 bases lay outside the gene matches. This CDR3 is CASTWQGDQPQHF. CDR3 coding DNA: TGTGCCAGCACGTGGCAGGGGGATCAGCCCCAGCATTTT.

The V call is TRBV30, the J call TRBJ1-2; the match to TRBD1 covers 7 bases. Germline values: CDR1 GTSNPN, CDR2 SVGIG (reference sequence). The CDR3 runs 13 residues. The V gene end was trimmed by 1 base and the J gene end by 8 bases; junction bases not matched to a gene: 7. This CDR3 is CAWSDDRASGYTF. CDR3 DNA: TGTGCCTGGAGTGACGACAGGGCCAGCGGCTACACCTTC.

This clone was counted between two and nine times. In DNA, the CDR3 is TGTGCCAGCAGTGATTGGGCTAGCTCCTACGAGCAGTACTTC. Translation gives CASSDWASSYEQYF. The V and J genes are TRBV2 and TRBJ2-7, with unresolved D. The CDR3 sequence is 14 residues long. Germline V gene lookup returns CDR1 SNHLY and CDR2 FYNNEI. V gave up 3 bases and J gave up 0 bases, with 9 bases separating them.

This clone showed up just a few times. V and J are TRBV10-3 and TRBJ2-5; 10 bases are shared with TRBD2. Unmatched junction bases numbered 8, after V lost 5 bases and J lost 2 bases. The CDR3 has 16 amino acids. In germline, CDR1 is ENHRY, CDR2 SYGVKD. This CDR3 is CAISRDVSGRQETQYF. The CDR3 DNA reads TGTGCCATCAGTCGGGATGTTAGCGGGAGGCAAGAGACCCAGTACTTC.

The chain links TRBV5-1 to TRBJ2-2; unclear D gene. The CDR3 runs to 13 residues. The germline V gene has CDR1 SGHRS and CDR2 YFSETQ. V lost 4 bases, J lost 0 bases, and 4 bases lay in between. Here the CDR3 reads CASSPPNTGELFF. The CDR3 DNA is TGCGCCAGCAGCCCTCCGAACACCGGGGAGCTGTTTTTT.

This clone was observed once. V usage is TRBV29-1 and J usage is TRBJ1-6; D gene unclear. V dropped 4 bases and J dropped 9 bases, with 13 bases sitting between them. This CDR3 comprises 13 residues. Germline assignment: CDR1 SQVTM and CDR2 ANQGSEA. CDR3 coding DNA: TGCAGCGTTGCCCACCCGGAGGGTTCACCCCTCCACTTT. It translates to CSVAHPEGSPLHF.

This chain connects TRBV6-5 to TRBJ2-1; D ambiguous. Germline CDR1 and CDR2: MNHEY and SVGAGI. The CDR3 extends over 11 amino acids. With 7 bases removed from V and 3 bases from J, the gap between germline ends came to 4 bases. CDR3 nucleotide sequence: TGTGCCAGCACGGACTACAATGAGCAGTTCTTC. Its translation: CASTDYNEQFF.

The chain is built from TRBV5-1 and TRBJ2-7, with D maybe TRBD2 (6 bases). This CDR3 is 14 amino acids long. CDR1 is SGHRS, CDR2 YFSETQ, per germline. V was trimmed by 4 bases and J by 2 bases, leaving 13 bases between them. The CDR3 DNA reads as TGCGCCAGCAGCACCGGGACTGATACCTACGAGCAGTACTTC. It codes for CASSTGTDTYEQYF.

The chain recombines TRBV6-2 or TRBV6-3 with TRBJ2-7; no firm D call. V shed 5 bases and J shed 7 bases, with 9 bases lying between them. In germline, CDR1 is MNHEY, CDR2 SVGEGT. This CDR3 region has 11 residues. The CDR3 region has the DNA TGTGCCAGCAGTACGGCTAGTGAGCAGTACTTC. It translates to CASSTASEQYF.

The CDR3 is CASRRAGEETQYF. The CDR3 nucleotides read TGTGCCAGCAGGCGGGCAGGGGAAGAGACCCAGTACTTC. The genes are TRBV25-1 and TRBJ2-5; possible D gene TRBD1, 6 bases. V dropped 6 bases and J dropped 3 bases, with 11 bases sitting between them. The germline gives CDR1 MGHDK, CDR2 SYGVNS. This CDR3 spans 13 amino acids.

This chain links TRBV7-9 with TRBJ2-5; the match to TRBD1 covers 7 bases. Trimming at V came to 2 bases and at J to 1 base, leaving 7 bases not matched to a gene. CDR1 is SEHNR, CDR2 FQNEAQ, per germline (reference sequence). The CDR3 is 16 amino acids. CDR3 residues: CASSLYVRDSQETQYF. Here the CDR3 DNA reads TGTGCCAGCAGCTTATACGTCCGGGACAGCCAAGAGACCCAGTACTTC.

The chain has TRBV9 and TRBJ2-3; maybe TRBD2 (5 bases). In germline, CDR1 is SGDLS, CDR2 YYNGEE. The ends were cut back, 6 bases at V and 0 bases at J, with 8 bases in the middle. The CDR3 has 13 amino acids. The CDR3 DNA follows: TGTGCCAGCACCCGGGAAAGCACAGATACGCAGTATTTT. Translation gives CASTRESTDTQYF.

The chain uses TRBV5-4 and TRBJ1-2, with a weak D call TRBD1 (6 bases). This CDR3 has 15 residues. Germline loops: CDR1 SGHNT, CDR2 YYREEE (reference sequence). V lost 1 base to trimming and J lost 0 bases, with 10 bases between them. CDR3 region: CASSLSSGANYGYTF. The CDR3 DNA is TGTGCCAGCAGCTTGAGTTCAGGGGCTAACTATGGCTACACCTTC.

V and J are TRBV5-4 and TRBJ2-5; 8 bases match TRBD1. V was clipped by 4 bases and J by 4 bases; unmatched bases: 6. The CDR3 sequence is 14 residues long. The germline V gene has CDR1 SGHNT and CDR2 YYREEE (reference sequence). The CDR3 region is CASSPGTGLETQYF. CDR3 sequence (DNA): TGTGCCAGCAGCCCGGGGACAGGTTTAGAGACCCAGTACTTC.

J is TRBJ2-1 and V is TRBV27; a possible D gene is TRBD2 (5 bases). The CDR3 extends over 12 amino acids. Trimming stripped 6 bases from V and 9 bases from J, with 12 bases between. Germline V gene lookup returns CDR1 MNHEY and CDR2 SMNVEV (reference sequence). The CDR3 bases are TGTGCCAGCAGACTAGAGAAAAGTGAGCAGTTCTTC. Translated: CASRLEKSEQFF.

This clone was observed once. The V gene is TRBV10-2, the J gene TRBJ2-2; D is undetermined. Deletions cut 11 bases from V and 2 bases from J, with 12 bases between. The CDR3 sequence is 13 residues long. The germline CDR1 and CDR2 sequences are WSHSY and SAAADI. The CDR3 DNA follows: TGCGCCGGGCCGGACGTTAACACCGGGGAGCTGTTTTTT. It yields the protein CAGPDVNTGELFF.

The V and J genes are TRBV11-2 and TRBJ2-7; 12 bases align to TRBD1. This CDR3 spans 14 amino acids. The V gene end was trimmed by 3 bases and the J gene end by 6 bases; junction bases not matched to a gene: 3. The germline CDR1 and CDR2 sequences are SGHAT and FQNNGV. As DNA, the CDR3 is TGTGCCAGCAGCTTGGGACAGGGGGCGGGCGAGCAGTACTTC. The encoded protein is CASSLGQGAGEQYF. The full variable domain, its missing parts supplied by reference TRBV11-2 and TRBJ2-7, is EAGVAQSPRYKIIEKRQSVAFWCNPISGHATLYWYQQILGQGPKLLIQFQNNGVVDDSQLPKDRFSAERLKGVDSTLKIQPAKLEDSAVYLCASSLGQGAGEQYFGPGTRLTVT.

DNA of the CDR3: TGTGCCAGCAGTACGACTAGCGGGTTCACAGATACGCAGTATTTT. Its protein product is CASSTTSGFTDTQYF. The chain is built from TRBV28 and TRBJ2-3, with 10 nucleotides matching TRBD2. The trim removed 5 bases at V and 2 bases at J, leaving 4 bases unmatched. Germline V lookup: CDR1 MDHEN, CDR2 SYDVKM. CDR3 size: 15 residues. The full variable domain, rest sourced from reference TRBV28 and TRBJ2-3, is DVKVTQSSRYLVKRTGEKVFLECVQDMDHENMFWYRQDPGLGLRLIYFSYDVKMKEKGDIPEGYSVSREKKERFSLILESASTNQTSMYLCASSTTSGFTDTQYFGPGTRLTVL.

The chain employs TRBV5-1 and TRBJ2-3, with a weak D call TRBD1 (5 bases). V shed 3 bases and J shed 2 bases, with 13 bases lying between them. The CDR3 runs 15 residues. The germline V gene has CDR1 SGHRS and CDR2 YFSETQ. The DNA of the CDR3 is TGCGCCAGCAGCTCATTCGACAGCTCCACAGATACGCAGTATTTT. As protein: CASSSFDSSTDTQYF.

CDR3 bases: TGTGCCAGCAGCTTAGTGACGGGGCTAGAAGGCTACACCTTC. Translating gives CASSLVTGLEGYTF. The V and J genes are TRBV11-2 and TRBJ1-2; D is perhaps TRBD1 (5 bases). The CDR3 covers 14 residues. V dropped 1 base and J dropped 8 bases, with 14 bases sitting between them. Germline lookup yields CDR1 SGHAT and CDR2 FQNNGV.